This section outlines one T cell receptor (beta chain) sequence together with its context. In the authors' workflow: How many nucleated cells were present was estimated from reference gene primer amplification. Only in-frame clones appear in the TCRdb table, and some are missing; sequencing was by immunoSEQ multiplex PCR. For V, J and clone size, that table is used; D and trimming come from the DNA. This table holds roughly 330,000 clones, about 87% found once. V lost 5 bases, J lost 0 bases, and 19 bases lay in between. The CDR3 spans 17 residues. Germline lookup yields CDR1 SGHTA and CDR2 FQGNSA. These data originate in a study of blood T cell repertoires in COVID-19. For the study at large: Acute and convalescent COVID-19 specimens originated in the United States, Italy and Spain.

Participant ages covered about 18 to 100 years across 20 to 30 US areas. Clinical histories supplied by participants themselves formed the basis of cohort assignment. The sample was PBMCs or T cells enriched from blood (not recorded which). The chain uses TRBV7-2 and TRBJ1-2, with a tentative D call TRBD1 (6 bases). This TCR derives from a woman aged 25-40 years who had recovered from COVID-19. The CDR3 reads CASSPRRDKLSNYGYTF. In nucleotides, the CDR3 is TGTGCCAGCAGCCCGCGCCGGGACAAACTCTCTAACTATGGCTACACCTTC. Variable domain in full (rest from reference TRBV7-2 and TRBJ1-2): GAGVSQSPSNKVTEKGKDVELRCDPISGHTALYWYRQSLGQGLEFLIYFQGNSAPDKSGLPSDRFSAERTGGSVSTLTIQRTQQEDSAVYLCASSPRRDKLSNYGYTFGSGTRLTVV.